Sequencing of this T cell receptor beta chain was carried out in a study of CD8 T cells in ankylosing spondylitis. Study findings and constraints: Reported data indicate significant enrichment of disease-linked clones within matched ankylosing spondylitis synovial fluid. Typical of ankylosing spondylitis blood, it appeared, was a TCR beta motif of fewer than 10 highly homologous variants.

Germline trimming cut 7 bases from V and 8 bases from J; bases unmatched to any gene: 7. Germline V lookup: CDR1 MNHNS, CDR2 SASEGT. This CDR3 is built from 14 residues. The TCR beta libraries were generated through quantitative 5'-RACE incorporating molecular barcodes. TCRdb fed the 5' RACE reads into MiXCR, producing one record per CDR3 protein. The sample has 350,000 to 450,000 distinct CDR3 sequences, roughly a quarter seen once. About this clonotype: Its matching antigen is unknown.

The sequenced material came from blood, either unsorted or a sorted T cell fraction (not recorded which). This TCR came from a male donor with ankylosing spondylitis. This sequence joins TRBV6-1 and TRBJ2-1, with TRBD2 matching 11 bases. The CDR3 protein is CASTLAGGFDEQFF. The CDR3 DNA is TGTGCCAGCACCTTAGCGGGAGGGTTCGATGAGCAGTTCTTC.